This T cell receptor beta chain derives from a study of T cell changes during pregnancy in multiple sclerosis (dated by TCRdb to about 2019). Study-wide context: The study looked at changes in the T cell repertoire across pregnancy in women with multiple sclerosis.

CDR1 and CDR2, per the germline V gene, are SGHRS and YFSETQ. The V and J ends are trimmed by 2 bases and 4 bases, leaving 18 bases between them. The CDR3 runs 16 amino acids, cysteine and phenylalanine included. CDR3 DNA only is kept here, 48 bases in frame from base 1. Concerning this clone: The clone's antigen remains unknown. Nothing much larger sits one base from this clone, and base qualities are not available.

Receptor libraries were prepared by the immunoSEQ multiplex PCR assay. TCRdb obtained this table from immuneACCESS and retained in-frame rearrangements with V and J assigned. These tables miss some clones; where compared with another copy, unresolved V genes account for less than half of the shortfall, and the remainder is unexplained. A total of about 40,000 clones appear in this sample, approximately 89% of them only once. Together, the top ten hold around 5% of the sample. This specimen was peripheral blood, taken in the first trimester of pregnancy. The TCR originated in a female donor in good health, enrolled as a control in a pregnancy study. The chain joins TRBV5-1 to TRBJ1-2, with the D gene not clear enough to name. The CDR3 reads as follows: CASSFNGGEVGYGYTF. The sequence in DNA is TGCGCCAGCAGCTTTAACGGTGGGGAGGTTGGCTATGGCTACACCTTC.